What follows describes a single T cell receptor (beta chain). The record originates from a study of blood T cell repertoires in COVID-19. The CDR3 has 14 residues. CDR1 and CDR2 (germline): SGDLS, YYNGEE. Trimming left V 8 bases short and J 6 bases short, with 20 bases between. Data came from immunoSEQ multiplex PCR; TCRdb stores just in-frame clones and leaves some out. The sample contains about 160,000 clones, around 92% of which appear only once. Seattle patients were enrolled during active infection and followed longitudinally. Sequenced material: peripheral blood. This chain joins TRBV9 and TRBJ1-2; no clear D. The source is a man aged 30-40 years with COVID-19, enrolled during active disease. The CDR3 bases are TGTGCCAGTCCGACCCCGGAGGCTCCTAATGGCTACACCTTC. This gives the protein CASPTPEAPNGYTF. Based on the CDR3 plus reference TRBV9 and TRBJ1-2, the full variable domain is DSGVTQTPKHLITATGQRVTLRCSPRSGDLSVYWYQQSLDQGLQFLIQYYNGEERAKGNILERFSAQQFPDLHSELNLSSLELGDSALYFCASPTPEAPNGYTFGSGTRLTVV.